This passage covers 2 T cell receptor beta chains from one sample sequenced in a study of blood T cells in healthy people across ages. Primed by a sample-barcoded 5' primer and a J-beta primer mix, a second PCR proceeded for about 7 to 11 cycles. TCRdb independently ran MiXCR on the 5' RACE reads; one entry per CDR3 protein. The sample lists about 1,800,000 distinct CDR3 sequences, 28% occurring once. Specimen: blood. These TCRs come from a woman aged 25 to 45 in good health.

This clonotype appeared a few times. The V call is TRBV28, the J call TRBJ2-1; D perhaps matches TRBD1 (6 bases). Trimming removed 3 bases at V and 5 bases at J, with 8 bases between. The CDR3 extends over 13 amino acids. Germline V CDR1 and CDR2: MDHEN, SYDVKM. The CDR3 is CASSFGTNNEQFF. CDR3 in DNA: TGTGCCAGCAGTTTCGGGACAAACAATGAGCAGTTCTTC.

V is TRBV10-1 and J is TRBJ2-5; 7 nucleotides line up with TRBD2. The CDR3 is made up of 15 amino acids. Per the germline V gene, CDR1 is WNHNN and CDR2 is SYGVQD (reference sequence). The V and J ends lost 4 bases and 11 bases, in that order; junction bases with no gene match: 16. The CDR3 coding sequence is TGCGCCAGCAGTGTCTTGTTGCGGGAGAGGAATGAGCAGTACTTC. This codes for CASSVLLRERNEQYF.